This TCR beta chain was retrieved from a study of tissue T cells after allogeneic stem cell transplantation. Study overall: Patients with graft-versus-host disease had grafts: several unmodified, three CD34-selected and T-cell-depleted. General study points: Some tissue clones might be persisting host cells; their alloreactivity or antigen specificity was not determined. Limitations included a small, clinically heterogeneous cohort and limited sampling depth.

CDR1 SEHNR and CDR2 FQNEAQ come from the germline V gene (reference sequence). The CDR3 runs 12 residues. The V end lost 6 bases, the J end lost 4 bases, and 9 bases lay between the germline ends. Regarding this clone: What it binds is not known.

Clones were read by immunoSEQ multiplex PCR, and TCRdb kept only the in-frame ones, dropping some. The table has about 1,300 clones, around 76% seen once. The chain has TRBV7-9 and TRBJ1-2; D ambiguous. The receptor was derived from a male patient of 60 years or more with steroid-refractory graft-versus-host disease after an allogeneic stem cell transplant. Some of the T cells may derive from the graft donor. The material sequenced was spleen tissue, taken at autopsy. CDR3 coding DNA: TGTGCCAGCAGGGCCCTGGGCTATGGCTACACCTTC. Translated: CASRALGYGYTF.